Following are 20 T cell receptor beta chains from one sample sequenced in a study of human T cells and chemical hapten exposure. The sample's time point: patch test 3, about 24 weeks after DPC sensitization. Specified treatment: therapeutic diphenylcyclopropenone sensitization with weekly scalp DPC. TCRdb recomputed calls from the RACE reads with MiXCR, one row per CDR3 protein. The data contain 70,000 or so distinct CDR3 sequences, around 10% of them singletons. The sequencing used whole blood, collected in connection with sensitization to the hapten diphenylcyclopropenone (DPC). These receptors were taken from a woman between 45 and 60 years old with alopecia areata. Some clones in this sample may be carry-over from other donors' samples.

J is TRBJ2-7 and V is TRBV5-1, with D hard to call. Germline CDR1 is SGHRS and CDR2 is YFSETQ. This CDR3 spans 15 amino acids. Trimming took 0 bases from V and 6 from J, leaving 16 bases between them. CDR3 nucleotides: TGCGCCAGCAGCTTGGTACTCGGCAGGCTGGGCGAGCAGTACTTC. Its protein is CASSLVLGRLGEQYF.

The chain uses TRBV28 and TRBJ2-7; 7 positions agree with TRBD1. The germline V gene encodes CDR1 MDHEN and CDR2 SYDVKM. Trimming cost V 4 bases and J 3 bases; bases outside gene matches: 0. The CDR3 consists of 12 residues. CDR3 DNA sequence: TGTGCCAGCAGTTGGGACAGCTACGAGCAGTACTTC. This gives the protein CASSWDSYEQYF.

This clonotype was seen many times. The CDR3 loop is CATGGGSLRAGELFF. DNA for the CDR3: TGTGCCACCGGGGGCGGGAGTTTGCGCGCCGGGGAGCTGTTTTTT. V usage is TRBV10-3 and J usage is TRBJ2-2, with D possibly being TRBD2 (7 bases). CDR1 is ENHRY and CDR2 is SYGVKD in the germline V gene. V gave up 10 bases and J gave up 6 bases, with 21 bases separating them. The CDR3 contains 15 residues.

The CDR3 here is CASSPGLEEYEQYF. CDR3 coding DNA: TGTGCCAGCTCCCCGGGACTCGAGGAATACGAGCAGTACTTC. The chain carries TRBV18 and TRBJ2-7; perhaps TRBD2 as D (6 bases). V lost 6 bases and J lost 4, with 16 bases in between. The CDR3 loop spans 14 amino acids. CDR1 KGHSH and CDR2 LQKENI come from the germline V gene. Filled out from reference TRBV18 and TRBJ2-7, the complete variable domain reads NAGVMQNPRHLVRRRGQEARLRCSPMKGHSHVYWYRQLPEEGLKFMVYLQKENIIDESGMPKERFSAEFPKEGPSILRIQQVVRGDSAAYFCASSPGLEEYEQYFGPGTRLTVT.

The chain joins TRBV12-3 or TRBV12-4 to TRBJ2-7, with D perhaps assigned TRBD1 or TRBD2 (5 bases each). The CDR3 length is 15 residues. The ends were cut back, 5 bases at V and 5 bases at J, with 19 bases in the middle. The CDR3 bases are TGTGCCAGCAGTACCCCCAGCTTCGGGACCCACGAGCAGTACTTC. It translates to CASSTPSFGTHEQYF.

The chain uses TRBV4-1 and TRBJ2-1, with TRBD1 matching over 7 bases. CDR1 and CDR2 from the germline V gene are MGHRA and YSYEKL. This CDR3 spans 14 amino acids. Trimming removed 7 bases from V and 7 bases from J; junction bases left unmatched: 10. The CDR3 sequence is CASKIQGLGNEQFF. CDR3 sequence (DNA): TGCGCCAGCAAGATACAGGGGTTGGGGAATGAGCAGTTCTTC.

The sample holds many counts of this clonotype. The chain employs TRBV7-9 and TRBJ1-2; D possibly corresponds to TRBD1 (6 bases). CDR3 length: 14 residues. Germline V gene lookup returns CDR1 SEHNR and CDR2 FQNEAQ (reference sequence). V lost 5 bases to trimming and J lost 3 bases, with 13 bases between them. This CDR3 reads CASSPVTGDYGYTF. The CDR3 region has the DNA TGTGCCAGCAGCCCAGTGACAGGAGACTATGGCTACACCTTC.

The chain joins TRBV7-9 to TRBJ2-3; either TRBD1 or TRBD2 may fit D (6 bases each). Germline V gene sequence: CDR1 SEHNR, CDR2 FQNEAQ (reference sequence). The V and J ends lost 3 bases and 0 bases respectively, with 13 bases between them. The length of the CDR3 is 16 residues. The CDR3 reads CASSFLGGTSTDTQYF. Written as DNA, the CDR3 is TGTGCCAGCAGCTTTCTCGGGGGCACTAGCACAGATACGCAGTATTTT.

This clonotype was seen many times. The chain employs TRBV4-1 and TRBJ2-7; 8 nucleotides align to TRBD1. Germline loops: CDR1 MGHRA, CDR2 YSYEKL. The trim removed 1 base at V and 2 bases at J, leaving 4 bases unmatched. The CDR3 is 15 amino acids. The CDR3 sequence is CASSQARGRTYEQYF. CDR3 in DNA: TGCGCCAGCAGCCAAGCCAGGGGGCGTACCTACGAGCAGTACTTC.

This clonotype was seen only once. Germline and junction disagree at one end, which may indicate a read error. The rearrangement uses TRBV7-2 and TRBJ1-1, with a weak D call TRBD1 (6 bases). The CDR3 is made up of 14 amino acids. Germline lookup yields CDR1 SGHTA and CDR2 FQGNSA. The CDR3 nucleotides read TGCGCCAGCCTCCCCGGGACACCGAACACTGAAGCTTTCTTT. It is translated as CASLPGTPNTEAFF.

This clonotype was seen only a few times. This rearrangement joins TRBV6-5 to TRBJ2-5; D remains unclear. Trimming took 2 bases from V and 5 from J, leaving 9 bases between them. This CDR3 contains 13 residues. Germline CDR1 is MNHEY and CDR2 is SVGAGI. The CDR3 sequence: CASSYVYTETQYF. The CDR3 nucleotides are TGTGCCAGCAGTTACGTCTACACGGAGACCCAGTACTTC.

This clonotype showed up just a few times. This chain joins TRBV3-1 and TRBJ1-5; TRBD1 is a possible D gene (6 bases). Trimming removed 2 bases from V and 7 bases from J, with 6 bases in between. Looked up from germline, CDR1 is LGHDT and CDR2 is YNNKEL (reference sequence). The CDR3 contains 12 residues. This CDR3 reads CASSQQGQPQHF. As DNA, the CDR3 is TGTGCCAGCAGCCAACAGGGGCAGCCCCAGCATTTT.

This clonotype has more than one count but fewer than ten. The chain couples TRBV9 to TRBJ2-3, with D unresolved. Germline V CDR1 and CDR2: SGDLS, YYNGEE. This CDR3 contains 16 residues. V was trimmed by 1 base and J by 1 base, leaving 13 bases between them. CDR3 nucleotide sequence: TGTGCCAGCAGCGTATTGGGCCGTCGGGGCACAGATACGCAGTATTTT. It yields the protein CASSVLGRRGTDTQYF.

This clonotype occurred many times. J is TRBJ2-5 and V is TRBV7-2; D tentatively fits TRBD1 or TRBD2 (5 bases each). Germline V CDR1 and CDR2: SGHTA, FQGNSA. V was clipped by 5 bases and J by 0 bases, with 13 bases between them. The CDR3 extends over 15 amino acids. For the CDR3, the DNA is TGTGCCAGCAGCCCCATGCTGGGACACCAAGAGACCCAGTACTTC. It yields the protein CASSPMLGHQETQYF. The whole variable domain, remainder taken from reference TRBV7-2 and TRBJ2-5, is GAGVSQSPSNKVTEKGKDVELRCDPISGHTALYWYRQSLGQGLEFLIYFQGNSAPDKSGLPSDRFSAERTGGSVSTLTIQRTQQEDSAVYLCASSPMLGHQETQYFGPGTRLLVL.

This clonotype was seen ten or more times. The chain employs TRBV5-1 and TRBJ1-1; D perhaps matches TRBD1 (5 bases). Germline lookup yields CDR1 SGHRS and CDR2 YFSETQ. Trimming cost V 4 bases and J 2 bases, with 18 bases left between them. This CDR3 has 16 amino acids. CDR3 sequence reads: CASSKRGSRGNTEAFF. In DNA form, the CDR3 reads TGCGCCAGCAGCAAACGGGGCTCACGGGGAAACACTGAAGCTTTCTTT.

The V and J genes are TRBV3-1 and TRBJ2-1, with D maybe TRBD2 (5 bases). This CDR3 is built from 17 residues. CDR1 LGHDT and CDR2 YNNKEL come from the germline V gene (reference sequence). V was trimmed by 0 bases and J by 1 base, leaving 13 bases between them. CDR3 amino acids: CASSQDSGSWSYNEQFF. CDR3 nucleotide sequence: TGTGCCAGCAGCCAAGATTCGGGATCCTGGTCCTACAATGAGCAGTTCTTC.

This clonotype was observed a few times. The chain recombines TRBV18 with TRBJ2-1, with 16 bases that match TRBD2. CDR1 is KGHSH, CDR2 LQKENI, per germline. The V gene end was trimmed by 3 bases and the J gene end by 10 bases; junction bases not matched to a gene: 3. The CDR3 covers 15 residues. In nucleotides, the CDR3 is TGTGCCAGCTCACCGGGACTAGCGGGGGGGCGCGAGCAGTTCTTC. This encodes CASSPGLAGGREQFF. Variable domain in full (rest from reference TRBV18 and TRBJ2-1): NAGVMQNPRHLVRRRGQEARLRCSPMKGHSHVYWYRQLPEEGLKFMVYLQKENIIDESGMPKERFSAEFPKEGPSILRIQQVVRGDSAAYFCASSPGLAGGREQFFGPGTRLTVL.

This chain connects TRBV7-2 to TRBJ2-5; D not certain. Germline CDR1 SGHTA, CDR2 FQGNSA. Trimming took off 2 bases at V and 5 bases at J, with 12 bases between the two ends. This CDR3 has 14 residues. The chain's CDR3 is CASSLSGRRETQYF. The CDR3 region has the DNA TGTGCCAGCAGCTTATCTGGGCGCAGGGAGACCCAGTACTTC. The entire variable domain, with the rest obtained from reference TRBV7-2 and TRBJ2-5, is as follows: GAGVSQSPSNKVTEKGKDVELRCDPISGHTALYWYRQSLGQGLEFLIYFQGNSAPDKSGLPSDRFSAERTGGSVSTLTIQRTQQEDSAVYLCASSLSGRRETQYFGPGTRLLVL.

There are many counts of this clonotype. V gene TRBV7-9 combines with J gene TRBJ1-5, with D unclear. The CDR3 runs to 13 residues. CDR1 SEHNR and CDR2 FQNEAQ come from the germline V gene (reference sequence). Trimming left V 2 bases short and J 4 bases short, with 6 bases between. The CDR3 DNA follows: TGTGCCAGCAGCTTAACCGGGAATCAGCCCCAGCATTTT. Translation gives CASSLTGNQPQHF. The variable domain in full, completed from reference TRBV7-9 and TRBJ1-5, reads DTGVSQNPRHKITKRGQNVTFRCDPISEHNRLYWYRQTLGQGPEFLTYFQNEAQLEKSRLLSDRFSAERPKGSFSTLEIQRTEQGDSAMYLCASSLTGNQPQHFGDGTRLSIL.

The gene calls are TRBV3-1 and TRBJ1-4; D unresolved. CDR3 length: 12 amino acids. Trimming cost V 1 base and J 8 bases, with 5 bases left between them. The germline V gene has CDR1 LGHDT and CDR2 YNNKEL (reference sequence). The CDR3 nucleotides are TGTGCCAGCAGCCAAGTGAGGGAAAAACTGTTTTTT. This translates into CASSQVREKLFF.